This T cell receptor beta chain derives from a study of CD8 T cells in ankylosing spondylitis. Study-level points and caveats: Disease-linked clones were found to be CD8+ and relatively rare in peripheral blood. Seemingly characteristic of ankylosing spondylitis blood was a TCR beta motif consisting of about 8 highly homologous variants.

One entry per CDR3 protein results from TCRdb running MiXCR on the 5' RACE reads. The table records 300,000 to 400,000 distinct CDR3 sequences, approximately 20% of them present only once. This clonotype was seen a few times. What it recognizes is unknown. The length of the CDR3 is 11 residues. Germline CDR1 reads DFQATT; CDR2 reads SNEGSKA (reference sequence). Sample: blood, either unsorted or a sorted T cell fraction (not recorded which). This clonotype originated in a male donor with ankylosing spondylitis. The chain joins TRBV20-1 to TRBJ2-7; TRBD1 matches at 9 bases. The CDR3 sequence: CSGQGSYEQYF. CDR3 nucleotides: TGCAGCGGACAGGGGTCCTACGAGCAGTACTTC.